This TCR beta chain was recorded in a study of blood T cell repertoires in COVID-19. Study-level information: From T cells, B-cell-depleted T cells, or PBMCs came the material, which was cDNA or gDNA.

Enrolment of Seattle patients took place during active infection, and they were followed longitudinally. The CDR3 is 16 amino acids. As handled by the study authors: Reference gene primer amplification yielded estimated nucleated cell counts. Clones were read by immunoSEQ multiplex PCR, and TCRdb kept only the in-frame ones, dropping some. That table supplies the V and J calls and clone size; D and trimming were determined from the DNA. The sample comprises about 180,000 clones, about 85% of which are singletons, and 15% to 20% rests with the top ten. J is TRBJ1-4 and V is TRBV21-1; TRBD1 is the table's D call, not checked against the DNA. TRBV21-1 is a known pseudogene. Source material: peripheral blood. The TCR sequence derives from a person aged 65 to 85 with COVID-19, enrolled during active disease. The CDR3 sequence: CASSARQGRGNEKLFF. For the CDR3, the DNA is TGTGCCAGCAGCGCCCGACAGGGGCGGGGTAATGAAAAACTGTTTTTT.